This entry is about one T cell receptor beta chain. Its antigen is unknown. No base quality information exists; no much larger clone differs at one position. TCR CDR3 regions were amplified from genomic DNA by multiplex PCR using the deep immunoSEQ assay. Extracted genomic DNA from each cell subset was distributed evenly across all wells of several immunoSEQ 96-well plates, and each plate was treated as a replicate. For sorted subsets, each replicate PCR was loaded with roughly 200 ng genomic DNA, equivalent to 30,000 or so T cell genomes. The purified libraries were quantified using a Qubit 3.0 fluorometer, sized with a Bioanalyzer 2100, and then quantified again using the KAPA Library Quantification kit. A separate single-read 150-cycle Illumina NextSeq 550 flow cell was used to sequence each immunoSEQ 96-well plate. As for the authors' bioinformatics: Because the immunoSEQ output included only junctional sequences and no quality scores, the filtering could not be the same as the filtering used for full-length reads. To assign V/J genes and CDR3, sequences were annotated using PyIR, a Python wrapper for IgBLAST v1.9, with IMGT germline references. Reads were filtered out if the reads had weak V/J assignments (E-value above 1e-6), no CDR3, stop codons, out-of-frame junctions, or ambiguous translated residues. V3J clonotypes were defined as sequences sharing the same inferred V gene, J gene, and CDR3 amino acid sequence. The percentage overlap between two repertoires was calculated by dividing the number of shared unique clonotypes by the size of the smaller repertoire. Repertoire richness was assessed with RTK rarefaction, the Chao1 estimator, and Recon v2.1 estimates of unobserved clonotypes. For all TCRbeta clonotypes obtained by the gDNA method from a few donors, generation probabilities were computed with OLGA. TCRdb stores this immuneACCESS table with in-frame sequences only. Part of the clones is absent; in the studies checked, under half of the shortfall reflects unresolved V genes, and no reason is known for the rest. V, J and clone size reflect that table, while D and trimming were determined from the DNA. For this sample the table gives about 2.1 million clones, of which just under 95% were detected only once. The top ten clones comprise over 1.5% of the sample.

CD8 naive samples were obtained by positive selection for CCR7 among CD45RO-negative cells, yielding a CD45RA+CCR7+ population from which TemRA cells were excluded. The donors were healthy, HIV-negative adults with no recently reported acute infections or vaccinations. All donors were Caucasian adults living in Nashville, Tennessee, USA. Blood was collected by leukapheresis, and PBMCs were isolated by Ficoll-Histopaque density gradient centrifugation and then cryopreserved in liquid nitrogen vapor phase. Analytical flow cytometry was used to check the purity and quantity of each magnetically sorted T cell population. Genomic DNA was isolated from each sorted fraction and quantified by UV absorbance on a Nanodrop 2000c. V is pared back by 2 bases and J by 0 bases, with 2 bases lying between the germline termini. The CDR3 starts with the cysteine, ends with the phenylalanine, and has 11 residues. Only the CDR3 DNA stays, 33 bases, in frame from base 1. Sequences DFQATT (CDR1) and SNEGSKA (CDR2) are obtained from the germline V gene (reference sequence).

The data are from a study of shared clonotypes between healthy human individuals (dated by TCRdb to about 2020). As for the study more broadly: A few men and two women, aged 18 to 49 years, made up the cohort. For each donor, three plates each were used for CD4 naive and CD4 memory, two plates were used for CD8 naive, and one plate was used for CD8 memory. To estimate repertoire size and how much clonotype sharing occurs between individuals, the study deeply sequenced the blood TCR repertoires of five healthy adults. Different laboratories and diverse techniques were used to prepare libraries and sequence TCR repertoires, to increase sequencing depth and limit assay-specific biases. Leukapheresis yielded between about 0.94 and 8.9 billion PBMCs per donor. Points the paper makes about the study in general: Rarefaction of sorted-subset datasets indicated incomplete sequencing despite the large sequencing depth. Naive subsets generally had larger estimated clonotype richness than memory subsets did. Sampling was limited to blood, and TCR repertoires in tissue likely differ from TCR repertoires in blood. Pairwise subsampling indicated that sequencing depth was expected to affect the degree of clonotype sharing among donors. Clonotypes shared by all four sorted-subset donors showed higher generation probabilities than non-shared clonotypes. Across a handful of donors, approximately 5% of naive CD4, approximately 3.6% of naive CD8, 2.3% of memory CD4, and about 0.44% of memory CD8 clonotypes were shared. Because the study included only a small number of donors, the genetic and exposure-history diversity represented was limited.

This sequence was found in a man between 18 and 35 years old in good health. Some clones in this sample may be carry-over from other donors' samples. The chain is made from TRBV20-1 and TRBJ2-7, with the D segment identity uncertain. Material: naive CD8+ T cells from PBMCs. Read against the paper, the sample's cell subset or site label means: CD45RA+CCR7+. Read as DNA, the sequence is TGCAGTGCTAGAATCTCCTACGAGCAGTACTTC. This sequence encodes CSARISYEQYF.